This record covers a single T cell receptor (beta chain). Participants, 18 to 89 years old, spanned about two dozen US areas. These data originate in a study of blood T cell repertoires in COVID-19. Clones were sequenced by immunoSEQ multiplex PCR, and TCRdb holds only the in-frame ones, with some missing. The table includes about 200,000 clones, 65% to 90% detected once. The CDR3 spans 15 residues. Germline V gene data show CDR1 as SGDLS and CDR2 as YYNGEE. Losses at the gene ends were 3 bases for V and 4 bases for J; bases not matched to a gene: 7. Specimen: PBMCs or T cells enriched from blood (not recorded which). The TCR sequence derives from a woman aged 40 to 50 with acute COVID-19. J is TRBJ1-3 and V is TRBV9, with 7 bases matching TRBD1. For the CDR3, the DNA is TGTGCCAGCAGCGCGACAGGGAATCCCGGAAACACCATATATTTT. Translated: CASSATGNPGNTIYF.